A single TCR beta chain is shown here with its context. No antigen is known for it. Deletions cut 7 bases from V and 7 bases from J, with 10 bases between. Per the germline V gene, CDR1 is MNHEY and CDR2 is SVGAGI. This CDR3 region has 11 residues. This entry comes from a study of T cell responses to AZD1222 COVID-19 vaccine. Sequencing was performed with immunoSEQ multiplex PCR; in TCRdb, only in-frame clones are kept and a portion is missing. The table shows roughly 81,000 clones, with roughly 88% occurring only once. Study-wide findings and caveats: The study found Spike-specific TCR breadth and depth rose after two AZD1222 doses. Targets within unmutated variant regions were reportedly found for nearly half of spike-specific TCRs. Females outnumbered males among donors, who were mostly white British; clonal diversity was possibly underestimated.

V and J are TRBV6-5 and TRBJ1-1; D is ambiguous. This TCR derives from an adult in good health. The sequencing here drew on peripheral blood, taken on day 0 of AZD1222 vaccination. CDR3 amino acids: CASNRGYEAFF. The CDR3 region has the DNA TGTGCCAGCAACCGGGGTTATGAAGCTTTCTTT.